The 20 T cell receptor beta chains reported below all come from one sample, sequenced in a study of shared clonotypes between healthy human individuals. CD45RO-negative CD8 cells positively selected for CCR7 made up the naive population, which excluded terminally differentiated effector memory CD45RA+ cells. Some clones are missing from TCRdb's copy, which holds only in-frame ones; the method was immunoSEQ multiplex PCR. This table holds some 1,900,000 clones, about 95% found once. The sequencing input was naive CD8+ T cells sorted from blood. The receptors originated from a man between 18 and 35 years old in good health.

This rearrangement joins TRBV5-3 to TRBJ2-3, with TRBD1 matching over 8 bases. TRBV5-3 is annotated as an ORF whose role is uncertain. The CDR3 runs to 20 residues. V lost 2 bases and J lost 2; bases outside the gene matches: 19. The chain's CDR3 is CARSFGTGVSYTQLTDTQYF. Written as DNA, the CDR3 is TGTGCCAGAAGCTTCGGGACAGGCGTATCCTACACCCAACTCACAGATACGCAGTATTTT.

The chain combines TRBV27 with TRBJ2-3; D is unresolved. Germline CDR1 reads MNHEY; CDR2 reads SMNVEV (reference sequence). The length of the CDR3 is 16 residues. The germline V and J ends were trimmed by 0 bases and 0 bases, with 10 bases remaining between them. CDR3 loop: CASSLSQLTSTDTQYF. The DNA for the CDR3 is TGTGCCAGCAGTTTATCACAGCTTACTAGCACAGATACGCAGTATTTT.

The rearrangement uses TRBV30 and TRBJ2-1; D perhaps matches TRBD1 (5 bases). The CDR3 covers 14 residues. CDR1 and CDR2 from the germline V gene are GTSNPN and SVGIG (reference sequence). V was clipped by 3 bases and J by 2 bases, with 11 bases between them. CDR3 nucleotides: TGTGCCTGGAGACAGGTTGGGGCCTACAATGAGCAGTTCTTC. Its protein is CAWRQVGAYNEQFF.

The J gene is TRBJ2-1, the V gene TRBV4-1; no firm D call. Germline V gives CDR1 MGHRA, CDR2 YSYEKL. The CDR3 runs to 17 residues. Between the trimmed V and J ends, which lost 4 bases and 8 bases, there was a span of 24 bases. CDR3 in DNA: TGCGCCAGCAGCCCTTTTGTGACTGTTATGGAAATGGATGAGCAGTTCTTC. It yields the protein CASSPFVTVMEMDEQFF.

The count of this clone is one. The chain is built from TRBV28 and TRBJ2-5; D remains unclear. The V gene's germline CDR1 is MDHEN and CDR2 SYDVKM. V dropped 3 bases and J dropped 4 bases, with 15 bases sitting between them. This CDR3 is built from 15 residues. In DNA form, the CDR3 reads TGTGCCAGCAGTTTCCCCGCTCAGATCGGAGAGACCCAGTACTTC. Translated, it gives CASSFPAQIGETQYF. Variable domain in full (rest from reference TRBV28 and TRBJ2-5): DVKVTQSSRYLVKRTGEKVFLECVQDMDHENMFWYRQDPGLGLRLIYFSYDVKMKEKGDIPEGYSVSREKKERFSLILESASTNQTSMYLCASSFPAQIGETQYFGPGTRLLVL.

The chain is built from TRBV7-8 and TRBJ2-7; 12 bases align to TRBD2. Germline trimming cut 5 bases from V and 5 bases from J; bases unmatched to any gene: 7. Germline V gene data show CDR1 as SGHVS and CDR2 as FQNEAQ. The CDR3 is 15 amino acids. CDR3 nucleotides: TGTGCCAGCAGCCAAAGGACTAGCGGGGAAAACGAGCAGTACTTC. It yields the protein CASSQRTSGENEQYF.

CDR3 DNA: TGTGCCAGCACCACAGGGCCTGGAAACACCATATATTTT. This codes for CASTTGPGNTIYF. The gene calls are TRBV5-4 and TRBJ1-3, with D maybe TRBD1 (6 bases). The CDR3 is 13 amino acids. The V and J ends lost 6 bases and 2 bases respectively, with 9 bases between them. From germline, CDR1 is SGHNT and CDR2 YYREEE (reference sequence).

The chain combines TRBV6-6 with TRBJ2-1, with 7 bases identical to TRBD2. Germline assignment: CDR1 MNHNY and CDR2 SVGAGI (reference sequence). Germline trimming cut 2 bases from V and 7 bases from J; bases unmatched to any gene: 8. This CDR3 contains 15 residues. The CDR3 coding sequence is TGTGCCAGCAGTTACACGGGGCGGGAGACAAATGAGCAGTTCTTC. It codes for CASSYTGRETNEQFF.

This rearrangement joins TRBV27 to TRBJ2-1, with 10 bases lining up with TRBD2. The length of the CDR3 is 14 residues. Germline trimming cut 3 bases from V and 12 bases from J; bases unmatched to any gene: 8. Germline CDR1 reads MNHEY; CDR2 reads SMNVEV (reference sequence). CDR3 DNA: TGTGCCAGCAGTTTGCTAGCGGGAGTCTTTGGGCAGTTCTTC. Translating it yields CASSLLAGVFGQFF.

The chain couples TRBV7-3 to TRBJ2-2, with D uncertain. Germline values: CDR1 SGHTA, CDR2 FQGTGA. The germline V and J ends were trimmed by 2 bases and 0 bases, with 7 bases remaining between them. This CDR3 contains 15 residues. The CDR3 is CASSLAGANTGELFF. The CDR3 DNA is TGTGCCAGCAGCTTAGCAGGAGCGAACACCGGGGAGCTGTTTTTT.

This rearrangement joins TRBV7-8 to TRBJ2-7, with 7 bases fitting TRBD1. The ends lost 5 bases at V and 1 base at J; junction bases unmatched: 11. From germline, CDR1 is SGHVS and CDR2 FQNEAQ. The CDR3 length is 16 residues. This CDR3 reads CASSGVEGALSYEQYF. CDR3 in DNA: TGTGCCAGCAGCGGCGTAGAGGGGGCTTTATCCTACGAGCAGTACTTC.

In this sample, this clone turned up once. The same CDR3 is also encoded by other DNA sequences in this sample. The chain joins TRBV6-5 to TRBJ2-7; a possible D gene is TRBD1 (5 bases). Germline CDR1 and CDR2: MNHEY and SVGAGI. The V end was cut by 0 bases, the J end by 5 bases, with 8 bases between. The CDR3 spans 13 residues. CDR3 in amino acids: CASSYSQGDEQYF. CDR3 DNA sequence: TGTGCCAGCAGTTACTCGCAGGGCGACGAGCAGTACTTC.

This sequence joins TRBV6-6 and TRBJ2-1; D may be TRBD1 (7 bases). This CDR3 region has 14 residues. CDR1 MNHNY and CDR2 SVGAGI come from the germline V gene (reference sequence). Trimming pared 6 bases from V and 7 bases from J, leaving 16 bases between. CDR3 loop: CASSRGAQRNEQFF. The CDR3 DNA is TGTGCCAGCAGCAGGGGGGCCCAGAGGAATGAGCAGTTCTTC.

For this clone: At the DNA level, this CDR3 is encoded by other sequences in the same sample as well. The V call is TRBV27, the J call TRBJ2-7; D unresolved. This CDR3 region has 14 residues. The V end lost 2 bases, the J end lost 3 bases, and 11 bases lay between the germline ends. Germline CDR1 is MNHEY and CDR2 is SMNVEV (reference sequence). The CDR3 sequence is CASSLAGVGYEQYF. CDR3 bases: TGTGCCAGCAGTTTAGCAGGCGTTGGCTACGAGCAGTACTTC.

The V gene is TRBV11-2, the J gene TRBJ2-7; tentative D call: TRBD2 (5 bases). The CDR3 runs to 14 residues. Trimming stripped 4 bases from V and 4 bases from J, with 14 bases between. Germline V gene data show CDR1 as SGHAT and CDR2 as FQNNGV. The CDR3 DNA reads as TGTGCCAGCAGCTACCCGGGGAGAGAATACGAGCAGTACTTC. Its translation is CASSYPGREYEQYF.

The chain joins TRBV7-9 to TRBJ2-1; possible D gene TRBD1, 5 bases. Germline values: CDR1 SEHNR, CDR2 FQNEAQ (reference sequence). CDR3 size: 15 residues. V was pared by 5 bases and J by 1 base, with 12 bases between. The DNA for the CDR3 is TGTGCCAGCAGCACCCCCCGGACATCCTACAATGAGCAGTTCTTC. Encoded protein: CASSTPRTSYNEQFF.

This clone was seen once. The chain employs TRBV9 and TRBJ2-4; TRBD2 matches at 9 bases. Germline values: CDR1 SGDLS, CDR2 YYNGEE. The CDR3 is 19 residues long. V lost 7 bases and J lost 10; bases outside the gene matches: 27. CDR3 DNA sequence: TGTGCCAGCGGAGCGGGGACCGACGATCCTTTAGCGGGAGCAAGGATTCAGTACTTC. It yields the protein CASGAGTDDPLAGARIQYF.

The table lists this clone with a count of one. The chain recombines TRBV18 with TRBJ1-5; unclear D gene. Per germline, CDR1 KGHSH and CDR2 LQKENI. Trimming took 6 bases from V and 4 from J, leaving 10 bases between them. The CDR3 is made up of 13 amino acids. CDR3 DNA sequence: TGTGCCAGCTCCGACCACCCGAATCAGCCCCAGCATTTT. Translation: CASSDHPNQPQHF.

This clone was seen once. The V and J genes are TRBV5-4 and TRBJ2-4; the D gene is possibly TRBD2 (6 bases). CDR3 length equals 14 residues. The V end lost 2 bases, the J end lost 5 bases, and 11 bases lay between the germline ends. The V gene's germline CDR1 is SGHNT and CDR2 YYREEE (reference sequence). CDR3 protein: CASSFGGAENIQYF. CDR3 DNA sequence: TGTGCCAGCAGCTTTGGAGGGGCGGAAAACATTCAGTACTTC.

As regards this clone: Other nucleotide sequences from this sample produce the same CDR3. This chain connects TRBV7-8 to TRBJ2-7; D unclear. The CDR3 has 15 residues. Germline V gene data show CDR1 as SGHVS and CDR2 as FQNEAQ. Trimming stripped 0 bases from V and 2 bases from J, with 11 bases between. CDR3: CASSLAEGIPYEQYF. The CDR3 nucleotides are TGTGCCAGCAGCTTAGCAGAAGGTATACCCTACGAGCAGTACTTC.